This T cell receptor beta chain was found in a study of blood T cell repertoires in COVID-19. Turning to the study itself: Donors in the United States, Italy and Spain gave samples during acute or convalescent COVID-19.

Profiling relied on immunoSEQ multiplex PCR, and the TCRdb table lists in-frame clones only, not all of them. The repertoire holds 100,000 to 150,000 clones, with approximately 82% as singletons. The CDR3 has 14 residues. The germline gives CDR1 MNHEY, CDR2 SVGAGI. Trimming took 5 bases from V and 7 from J; bases not matched to a gene: 5. The sample consisted of peripheral blood. The receptor comes from a man aged 40-49 years with active or convalescent COVID-19. The V gene is TRBV6-5, the J gene TRBJ2-3, with TRBD2 identical over 11 bases. Here the CDR3 DNA reads TGTGCCAGCAGTCCGGGACTAGCGGTATATACGCAGTATTTT. Amino acids: CASSPGLAVYTQYF.